A selection of T cell receptor beta chains follows, all from one sample in a study of cytomegalovirus exposure and HLA in healthy donors. The method was immunoSEQ multiplex PCR; TCRdb's version includes in-frame clones alone and lacks a portion of them. The table lists approximately 250,000 clones, around four fifths of them singletons, with approximately 0.49% in the top ten. Sequences were obtained from PBMCs. The receptors derive from a boy younger than 18 in good health and CMV-seronegative. Each CDR3 is given with its conserved first and last residue. D genes are given only for firm matches. Clone size, where shown, is once, few, many, or a class for clones that have expanded.

v_gene,d_gene,j_gene,abundance,CDR3aa,CDR3nt
TRBV6-1,.,TRBJ2-5,.,CASSEWAQETQYF,TGTGCCAGCAGTGAATGGGCACAAGAGACCCAGTACTTC
TRBV7-3,TRBD1,TRBJ1-1,.,CASSLDRGTEAFF,TGTGCCAGCAGTTTGGACAGGGGCACTGAAGCTTTCTTT
TRBV11-3,.,TRBJ1-1,.,CASMEAVGNTEAFF,TGTGCCAGCATGGAGGCAGTCGGGAATACTGAAGCTTTCTTT
TRBV5-6,TRBD2,TRBJ2-7,once,CASTTVPPSGGQYF,TGTGCCAGCACCACTGTACCCCCCTCGGGAGGGCAGTACTTC
TRBV7-9,.,TRBJ2-2,.,CASSVGLALNTGELFF,TGTGCCAGCAGCGTAGGACTGGCCCTGAACACCGGGGAGCTGTTTTTT
TRBV21-1,.,TRBJ1-1,.,CASSKGRGSMNTEAFF,TGTGCCAGCAGCAAAGGGCGGGGTTCCATGAACACTGAAGCTTTCTTT
TRBV11-3,TRBD2,TRBJ2-5,.,CASSRGTSGRVETQYF,TGTGCCAGCAGCCGCGGGACTAGCGGGAGGGTGGAGACCCAGTACTTC
TRBV5-5,TRBD1,TRBJ1-1,few,CASSSSQGGMNTEAFF,TGTGCCAGCAGCTCGTCACAGGGGGGGATGAACACTGAAGCTTTCTTT
TRBV19,TRBD2,TRBJ2-2,.,CASSWTSGTGELFF,TGTGCCAGTAGCTGGACTAGCGGGACCGGGGAGCTGTTTTTT
TRBV13,.,TRBJ2-2,.,CASSLGPAQGWELFF,TGTGCCAGCAGCTTAGGACCGGCCCAGGGCTGGGAGCTGTTTTTT
TRBV7-7,.,TRBJ2-4,.,CASSVGQAKNIQYF,TGTGCTAGCAGCGTCGGACAGGCCAAAAACATTCAGTACTTC
TRBV5-4,TRBD2,TRBJ2-1,.,CASSTGLAGQEQFF,TGTGCCAGCAGCACAGGACTAGCGGGGCAAGAGCAGTTCTTC
TRBV6-5,TRBD2,TRBJ2-5,once,CASSYGTGREETQYF,TGTGCCAGCAGTTATGGGACGGGGAGGGAAGAGACCCAGTACTTC
TRBV2,TRBD2,TRBJ2-7,once,CASSASGGAFYEQYF,TGTGCCAGCAGTGCGAGCGGGGGGGCGTTCTACGAGCAGTACTTC
TRBV10-3,TRBD2,TRBJ2-7,.,CAILAGVLGEQYF,TGTGCCATCCTAGCGGGAGTTCTGGGCGAGCAGTACTTC
TRBV6-6,TRBD1,TRBJ1-4,few,CASSPGQGGEKLFF,TGTGCCAGCAGCCCGGGACAGGGCGGTGAAAAACTGTTTTTT
TRBV11-2,TRBD1,TRBJ1-1,once,CASSLRKPTQGDPGAFF,TGTGCCAGCAGCTTACGCAAGCCCACGCAGGGGGACCCAGGGGCTTTCTTT
TRBV4-2,TRBD2,TRBJ2-2,.,CASSQVAGLAGGYTGELFF,TGTGCCAGCAGCCAAGTCGCCGGACTAGCGGGGGGATATACCGGGGAGCTGTTTTTT
TRBV30,TRBD1,TRBJ1-2,once,CAWRPGDREVHGYTF,TGTGCCTGGCGCCCTGGCGACAGGGAAGTTCATGGCTACACCTTC
TRBV18,TRBD2,TRBJ2-7,.,CASSPLPLAGARYEQYF,TGTGCCAGCTCCCCCCTCCCACTAGCGGGAGCCCGCTACGAGCAGTACTTC
TRBV5-1,TRBD1,TRBJ2-5,.,CASSEPTTGVETQYF,TGCGCCAGCAGCGAGCCTACTACAGGGGTCGAGACCCAGTACTTC
TRBV5-6,.,TRBJ1-1,.,CASSQAAGFLRFF,TGTGCCAGCAGCCAAGCCGCAGGGTTTTTACGCTTCTTT
TRBV9,TRBD2,TRBJ2-7,.,CASSVATSPLGEQYF,TGTGCCAGCAGCGTAGCGACTAGCCCTCTTGGCGAGCAGTACTTC
TRBV7-6,.,TRBJ1-5,.,CASSFTDNQPQHF,TGTGCCAGCAGCTTTACAGATAATCAGCCCCAGCATTTT
TRBV7-9,.,TRBJ1-2,.,CASSQAEYGYTF,TGTGCCAGCAGCCAAGCGGAGTATGGCTACACCTTC
TRBV7-6,TRBD2,TRBJ2-1,.,CASSLELAAGGPGGEQFF,TGTGCCAGCAGCTTAGAACTCGCAGCGGGGGGGCCAGGAGGTGAGCAGTTCTTC
TRBV19,.,TRBJ2-5,.,CASTSFPGAETQYF,TGTGCCAGTACCTCATTCCCAGGGGCCGAGACCCAGTACTTC
TRBV15,.,TRBJ2-3,.,CATSVGARDTQYF,TGTGCCACCAGCGTTGGGGCCCGAGATACGCAGTATTTT
TRBV4-2,.,TRBJ2-7,.,CASSQVRGTDYEQYF,TGTGCCAGCAGCCAAGTTCGTGGAACAGACTACGAGCAGTACTTC
TRBV5-1,TRBD2,TRBJ2-3,.,CASSPISGGAADTQYF,TGCGCCAGCAGCCCCATCAGCGGGGGGGCCGCAGATACGCAGTATTTT
TRBV7-2,TRBD1,TRBJ1-3,.,CASSPRDRGLSGSGNTIYF,TGTGCCAGCAGCCCACGGGACAGGGGTCTTTCGGGCTCTGGAAACACCATATATTTT
TRBV6-6,TRBD1,TRBJ1-5,few,CASSEGQAYRPQHF,TGTGCCAGCAGTGAGGGACAGGCCTATCGCCCCCAGCATTTT
TRBV11-2,TRBD1,TRBJ1-1,.,CASSPNRGNTEAFF,TGTGCCAGCAGCCCTAACAGGGGGAACACTGAAGCTTTCTTT
TRBV7-9,.,TRBJ1-2,.,CASKWGEDGYTF,TGTGCCAGCAAGTGGGGCGAGGATGGCTACACCTTC
TRBV6-5,.,TRBJ2-4,.,CASSNGRGRLNIQYF,TGTGCCAGCAGTAACGGGAGGGGGCGCTTAAACATTCAGTACTTC
TRBV2,TRBD1,TRBJ1-3,few,CASSVGTGHGNTIYF,TGTGCCAGCAGTGTCGGGACAGGACATGGAAACACCATATATTTT
TRBV19,.,TRBJ1-1,.,CASSTPYTEAFF,TGTGCCAGTAGTACCCCATACACTGAAGCTTTCTTT
TRBV6-5,TRBD1,TRBJ1-1,.,CASRLGQAVREAFF,TGTGCCAGCAGACTCGGACAGGCCGTACGTGAAGCTTTCTTT
TRBV7-8,.,TRBJ2-7,.,CASSFSFGYEQYF,TGTGCCAGCAGCTTTAGTTTCGGCTACGAGCAGTACTTC
TRBV15,.,TRBJ1-5,.,CAVRKGTGIHQPQHF,TGTGCCGTCCGGAAGGGTACAGGGATCCATCAGCCCCAGCATTTT
TRBV30,.,TRBJ2-2,.,CAWSLKGGSGELFF,TGTGCCTGGTCTCTAAAGGGAGGATCCGGGGAGCTGTTTTTT
TRBV5-1,TRBD2,TRBJ2-3,.,CASSLVLAGSTDTQYF,TGCGCCAGCAGCTTGGTTCTAGCGGGCTCCACAGATACGCAGTATTTT